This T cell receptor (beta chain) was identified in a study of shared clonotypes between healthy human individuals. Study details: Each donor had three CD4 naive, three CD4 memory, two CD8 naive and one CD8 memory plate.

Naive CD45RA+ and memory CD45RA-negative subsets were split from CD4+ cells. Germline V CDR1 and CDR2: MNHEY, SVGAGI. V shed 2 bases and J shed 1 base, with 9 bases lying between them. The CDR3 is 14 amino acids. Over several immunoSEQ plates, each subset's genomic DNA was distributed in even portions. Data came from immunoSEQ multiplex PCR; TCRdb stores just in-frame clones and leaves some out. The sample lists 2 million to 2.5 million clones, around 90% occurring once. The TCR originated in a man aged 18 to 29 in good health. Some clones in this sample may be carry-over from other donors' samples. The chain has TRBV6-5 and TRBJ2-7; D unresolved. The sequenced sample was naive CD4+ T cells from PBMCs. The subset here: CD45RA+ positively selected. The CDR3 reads CASSYGPGSYEQYF. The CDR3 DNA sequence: TGTGCCAGCAGTTACGGGCCAGGTTCCTACGAGCAGTACTTC.